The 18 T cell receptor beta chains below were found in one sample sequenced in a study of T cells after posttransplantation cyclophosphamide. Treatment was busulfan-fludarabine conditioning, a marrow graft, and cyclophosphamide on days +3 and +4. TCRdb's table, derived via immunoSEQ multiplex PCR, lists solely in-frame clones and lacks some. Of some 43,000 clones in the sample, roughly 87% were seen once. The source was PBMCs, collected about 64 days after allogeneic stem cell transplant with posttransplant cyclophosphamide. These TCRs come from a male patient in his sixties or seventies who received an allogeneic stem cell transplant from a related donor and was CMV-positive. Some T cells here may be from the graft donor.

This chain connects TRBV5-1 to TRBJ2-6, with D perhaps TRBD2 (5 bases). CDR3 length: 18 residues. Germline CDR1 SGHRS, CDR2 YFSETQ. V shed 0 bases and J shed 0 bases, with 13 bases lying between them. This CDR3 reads CASSLEAGPLSGANVLTF. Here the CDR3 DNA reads TGCGCCAGCAGCTTGGAGGCGGGCCCCCTCTCTGGGGCCAACGTCCTGACTTTC.

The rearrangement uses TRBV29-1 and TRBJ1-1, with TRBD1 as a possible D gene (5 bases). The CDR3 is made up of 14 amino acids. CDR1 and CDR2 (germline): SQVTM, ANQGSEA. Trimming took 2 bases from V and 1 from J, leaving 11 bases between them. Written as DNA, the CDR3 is TGCAGCGTTGAATGGGGGGTAGCGAACACTGAAGCTTTCTTT. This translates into CSVEWGVANTEAFF.

CDR3 in amino acids: CASSVGVAGGPLRETQYF. In nucleotides, the CDR3 is TGTGCCAGCAGCGTAGGGGTAGCGGGGGGGCCATTAAGAGAGACCCAGTACTTC. The V gene is TRBV9, the J gene TRBJ2-5; 11 positions match TRBD2. CDR1 and CDR2 from the germline V gene are SGDLS and YYNGEE. The CDR3 is 18 residues long. V was pared by 0 bases and J by 4 bases, with 11 bases of the junction left unmatched.

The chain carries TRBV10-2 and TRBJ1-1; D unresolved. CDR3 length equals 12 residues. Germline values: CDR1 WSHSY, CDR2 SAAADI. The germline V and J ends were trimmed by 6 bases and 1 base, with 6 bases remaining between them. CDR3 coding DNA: TGCGCCAGCAGGTGGGCGAACACTGAAGCTTTCTTT. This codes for CASRWANTEAFF.

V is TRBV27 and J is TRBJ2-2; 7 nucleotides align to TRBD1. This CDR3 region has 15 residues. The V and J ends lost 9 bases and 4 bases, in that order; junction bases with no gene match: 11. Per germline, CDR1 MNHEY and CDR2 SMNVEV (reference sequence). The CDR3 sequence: CASKPGTEFTGELFF. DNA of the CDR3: TGTGCCAGTAAACCCGGGACAGAATTCACCGGGGAGCTGTTTTTT.

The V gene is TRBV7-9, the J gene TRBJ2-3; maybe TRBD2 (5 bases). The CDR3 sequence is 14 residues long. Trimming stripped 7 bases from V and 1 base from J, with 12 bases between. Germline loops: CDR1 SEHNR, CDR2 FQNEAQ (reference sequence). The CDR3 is CASTPPGGTDTQYF. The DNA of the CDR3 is TGTGCCAGCACCCCGCCCGGGGGCACAGATACGCAGTATTTT.

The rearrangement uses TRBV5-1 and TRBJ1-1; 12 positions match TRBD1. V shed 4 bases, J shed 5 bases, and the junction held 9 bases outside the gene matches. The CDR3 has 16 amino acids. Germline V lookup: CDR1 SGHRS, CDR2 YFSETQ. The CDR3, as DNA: TGCGCCAGCAGCAGGGGACAGGGGGCGCGTGATACTGAAGCTTTCTTT. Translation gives CASSRGQGARDTEAFF.

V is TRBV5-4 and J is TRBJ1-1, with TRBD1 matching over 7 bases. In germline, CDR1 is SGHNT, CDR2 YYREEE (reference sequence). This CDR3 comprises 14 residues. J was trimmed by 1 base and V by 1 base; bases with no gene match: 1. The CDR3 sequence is CASSLRDRNTEAFF. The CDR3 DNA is TGTGCCAGCAGCTTGAGGGACAGGAACACTGAAGCTTTCTTT. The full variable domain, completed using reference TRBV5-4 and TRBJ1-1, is ETGVTQSPTHLIKTRGQQVTLRCSSQSGHNTVSWYQQALGQGPQFIFQYYREEENGRGNFPPRFSGLQFPNYSSELNVNALELDDSALYLCASSLRDRNTEAFFGQGTRLTVV.

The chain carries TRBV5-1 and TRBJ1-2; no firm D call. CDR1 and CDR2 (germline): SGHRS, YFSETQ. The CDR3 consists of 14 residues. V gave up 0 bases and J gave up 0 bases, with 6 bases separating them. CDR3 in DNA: TGCGCCAGCAGCTTGGCAGATACTAACTATGGCTACACCTTC. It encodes CASSLADTNYGYTF.

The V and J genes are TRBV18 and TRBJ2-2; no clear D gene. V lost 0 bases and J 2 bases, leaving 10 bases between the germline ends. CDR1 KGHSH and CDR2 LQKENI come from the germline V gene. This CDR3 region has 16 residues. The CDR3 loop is CASSPPRFPNTGELFF. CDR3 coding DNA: TGTGCCAGCTCACCACCGAGGTTCCCTAACACCGGGGAGCTGTTTTTT.

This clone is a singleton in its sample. Here the CDR3 reads CASHVPGTANTEAFF. The CDR3 DNA reads as TGCGCCAGCCATGTCCCCGGGACAGCCAACACTGAAGCTTTCTTT. This chain uses TRBV5-1 with TRBJ1-1, with 7 positions matching TRBD1. The germline gives CDR1 SGHRS, CDR2 YFSETQ. V dropped 7 bases and J dropped 2; count of bases not matched to a gene: 11. CDR3 length: 15 residues.

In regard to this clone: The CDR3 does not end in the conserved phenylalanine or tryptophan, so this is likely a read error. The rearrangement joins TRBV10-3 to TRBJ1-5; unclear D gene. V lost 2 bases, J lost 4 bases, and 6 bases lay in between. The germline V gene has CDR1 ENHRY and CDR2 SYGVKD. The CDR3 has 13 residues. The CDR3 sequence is CAISERGNQPQHS. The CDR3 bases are TGTGCCATCAGTGAGAGAGGAAATCAGCCCCAGCATTCT.

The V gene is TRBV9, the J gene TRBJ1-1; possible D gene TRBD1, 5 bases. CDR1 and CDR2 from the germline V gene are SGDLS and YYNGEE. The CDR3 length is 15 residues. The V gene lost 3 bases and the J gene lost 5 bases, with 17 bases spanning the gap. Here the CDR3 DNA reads TGTGCCAGCAGCGAGGCGGGGGGAAGTGGTACTGAAGCTTTCTTT. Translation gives CASSEAGGSGTEAFF.

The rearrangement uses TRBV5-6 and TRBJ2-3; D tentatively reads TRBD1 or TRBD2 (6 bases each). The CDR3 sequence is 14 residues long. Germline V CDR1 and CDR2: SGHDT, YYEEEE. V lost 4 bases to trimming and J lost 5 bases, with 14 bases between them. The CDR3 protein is CASSLGGHKDTQYF. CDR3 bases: TGTGCCAGCAGCCTGGGGGGCCATAAAGATACGCAGTATTTT.

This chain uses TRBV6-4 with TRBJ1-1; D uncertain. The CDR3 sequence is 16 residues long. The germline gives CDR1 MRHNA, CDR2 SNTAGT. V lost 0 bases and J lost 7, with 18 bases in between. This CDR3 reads CASSDSGWGWGDEAFF. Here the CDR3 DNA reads TGTGCCAGCAGTGACTCCGGATGGGGTTGGGGAGATGAAGCTTTCTTT.

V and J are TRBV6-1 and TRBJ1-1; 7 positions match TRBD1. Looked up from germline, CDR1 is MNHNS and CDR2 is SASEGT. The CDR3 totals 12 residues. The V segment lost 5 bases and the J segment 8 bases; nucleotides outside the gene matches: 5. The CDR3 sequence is CASSRQGGEAFF. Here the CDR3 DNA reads TGTGCCAGCAGTCGACAGGGAGGAGAAGCTTTCTTT.

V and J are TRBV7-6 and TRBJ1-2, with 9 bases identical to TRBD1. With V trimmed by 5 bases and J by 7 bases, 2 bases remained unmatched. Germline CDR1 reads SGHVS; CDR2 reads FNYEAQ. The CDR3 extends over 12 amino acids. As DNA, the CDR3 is TGTGCCAGCAGCACGGGACAGGGTGGCTACACCTTC. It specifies CASSTGQGGYTF.

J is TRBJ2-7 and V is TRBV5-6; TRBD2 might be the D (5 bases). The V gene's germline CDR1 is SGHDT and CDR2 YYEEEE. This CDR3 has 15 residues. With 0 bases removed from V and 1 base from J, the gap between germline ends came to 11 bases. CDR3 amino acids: CASSLGPRGSYEQYV. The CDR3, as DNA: TGTGCCAGCAGCTTGGGCCCGAGAGGGTCCTACGAGCAGTACGTC.